This T cell receptor beta chain is from a study of radiation and T cells in renal cell carcinoma. This CDR3 is built from 13 residues. Trimming removed 6 bases from V and 5 bases from J; junction bases left unmatched: 5. Looked up from germline, CDR1 is LGHNT and CDR2 is FRNRAP. Assay: immunoSEQ multiplex PCR; the TCRdb copy retains only in-frame clones and omits some. The sample lists just under 150,000 clones, 70% to 90% occurring once. Time point reported: blood 4 weeks post-SBRT, at nephrectomy. The treatment is: 15 Gy SBRT to primary tumor, nephrectomy 4 weeks later. This renal cell carcinoma was of the clear cell type.

The material sequenced was blood, taken from a patient whose treatment included radiotherapy and nephrectomy. The J gene is TRBJ2-5, the V gene TRBV12-5; 8 nucleotides agree with TRBD1. This clonotype was obtained from a woman aged 45-60 years with renal cell carcinoma. CDR3 amino acids: CASGKTGVETQYF. The CDR3 DNA follows: TGTGCTAGTGGAAAGACAGGGGTGGAGACCCAGTACTTC.